This T cell receptor (beta chain) was captured in a study of tumor-infiltrating lymphocytes in localized non-small cell lung cancer. Overall study: Resected tumor was paired with non-adjacent uninvolved lung from the same patient. Whole-study results and caveats: Technical variation could not be separated from intratumor heterogeneity here.

About this clone itself: The antigen remains undetermined.

TCRdb's table, derived via immunoSEQ multiplex PCR, lists solely in-frame clones and lacks some. The sample holds thousands of clones; around 66% are singletons and the top ten take 6.5%. Germline V gene sequence: CDR1 KGHSH, CDR2 LQKENI. This CDR3 has 14 residues. Trimming removed 5 bases from V and 6 bases from J, with 13 bases in between. The chain carries TRBV18 and TRBJ2-2, with D maybe TRBD1 (6 bases). The TCR sequence derives from a human donor with non-small cell lung cancer. The sample comprised uninvolved lung tissue not adjacent to the tumor. As DNA, the CDR3 is TGTGCCAGCTCATCTACGCAGGGGTCCGGGGAGCTGTTTTTT. Its protein product is CASSSTQGSGELFF.